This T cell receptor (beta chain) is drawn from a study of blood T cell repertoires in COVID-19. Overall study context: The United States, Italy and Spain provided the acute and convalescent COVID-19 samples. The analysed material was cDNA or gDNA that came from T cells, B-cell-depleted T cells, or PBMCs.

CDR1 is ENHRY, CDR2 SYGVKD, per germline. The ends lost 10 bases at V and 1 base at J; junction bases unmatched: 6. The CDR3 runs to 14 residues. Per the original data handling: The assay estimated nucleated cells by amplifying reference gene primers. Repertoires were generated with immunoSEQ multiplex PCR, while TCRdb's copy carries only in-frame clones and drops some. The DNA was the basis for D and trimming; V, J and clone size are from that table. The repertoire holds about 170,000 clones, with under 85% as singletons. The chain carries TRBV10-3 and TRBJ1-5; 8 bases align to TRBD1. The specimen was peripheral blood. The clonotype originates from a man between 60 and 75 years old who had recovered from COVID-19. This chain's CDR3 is CATWTGNSNQPQHF. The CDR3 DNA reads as TGTGCCACCTGGACAGGGAACAGCAATCAGCCCCAGCATTTT.